The 25 T cell receptor beta chains in this list originate from one sample, sequenced in a study of blood T cell repertoires in COVID-19. Sequenced by immunoSEQ multiplex PCR; TCRdb stores in-frame clones only, minus some. The sample comprises roughly 14,000 clones, more than 75% of which are singletons, and approximately 36% rests with the top ten. Source material: peripheral blood. The source is a human donor in a cohort sampled during active COVID-19.

This chain links TRBV9 with TRBJ2-3; the D gene is possibly TRBD1 (6 bases). The ends were cut back, 3 bases at V and 2 bases at J, with 10 bases in the middle. The CDR3 is made up of 14 amino acids. Germline CDR1 SGDLS, CDR2 YYNGEE. This chain's CDR3 is CASSAQGSTDTQYF. The CDR3 region has the DNA TGTGCCAGCAGCGCACAGGGCTCCACAGATACGCAGTATTTT.

The chain uses TRBV7-2 and TRBJ1-1; D might be TRBD1 (6 bases). The germline gives CDR1 SGHTA, CDR2 FQGNSA. This CDR3 has 14 residues. V was pared by 5 bases and J by 2 bases, with 12 bases between. The CDR3 spells CASSDRTDNTEAFF. Written as DNA, the CDR3 is TGTGCCAGCAGCGATAGGACAGATAACACTGAAGCTTTCTTT.

The gene calls are TRBV3-1 (or the pseudogene TRBV3-2) and TRBJ2-7; TRBD1 might be the D (6 bases). The CDR3 covers 14 residues. Germline V lookup: CDR1 LGHDT, CDR2 YNNKEL (reference sequence). V lost 0 bases and J lost 3, with 9 bases in between. CDR3 in DNA: TGTGCCAGCAGCCAAGACACAGGGATCTACGAGCAGTACTTC. It is translated as CASSQDTGIYEQYF.

The rearrangement uses TRBV7-2 and TRBJ1-6; a weak D match, TRBD1 (5 bases). The CDR3 has 14 amino acids. Germline V gives CDR1 SGHTA, CDR2 FQGNSA. The germline V and J ends were trimmed by 5 bases and 8 bases, with 13 bases remaining between them. In DNA form, the CDR3 reads TGTGCCAGCAGCCCATCGGGGGGGGATTCACCCCTCCACTTT. It yields the protein CASSPSGGDSPLHF.

J is TRBJ2-1 and V is TRBV7-9; TRBD2 might be the D (6 bases). CDR1 and CDR2 (germline): SEHNR, FQNEAQ (reference sequence). V lost 4 bases and J lost 8, with 18 bases in between. This CDR3 spans 15 amino acids. CDR3 sequence: CASSSLGGLGDEQFF. In DNA form, the CDR3 reads TGTGCCAGCAGCTCGCTCGGGGGATTAGGCGATGAGCAGTTCTTC.

The chain has TRBV27 and TRBJ2-7; 7 bases agree with TRBD2. CDR1 is MNHEY and CDR2 is SMNVEV in the germline V gene (reference sequence). V was pared by 8 bases and J by 2 bases, with 24 bases of the junction left unmatched. This CDR3 has 19 amino acids. The CDR3 spells CASWGGTESMAGIPYEQYF. CDR3 DNA: TGTGCCAGCTGGGGAGGGACGGAAAGCATGGCGGGGATTCCCTACGAGCAGTACTTC.

This chain links TRBV6-5 with TRBJ2-5, with D possibly matching TRBD1 (6 bases). Between the trimmed V and J ends, which lost 6 bases and 3 bases, there was a span of 17 bases. Germline V gene sequence: CDR1 MNHEY, CDR2 SVGAGI. The CDR3 extends over 15 amino acids. CDR3 coding DNA: TGTGCCAGCAGCCCCATCCGGGACACCGAAGAGACCCAGTACTTC. Protein product: CASSPIRDTEETQYF.

This clone has more than one count but fewer than ten. The rearrangement uses TRBV19 and TRBJ2-7; 9 nucleotides agree with TRBD2. Germline CDR1 reads LNHDA; CDR2 reads SQIVND (reference sequence). The length of the CDR3 is 14 residues. V gave up 5 bases and J gave up 2 bases; unmatched junction bases: 4. CDR3 DNA sequence: TGTGCCAGTAGTTTAGCGGGAGTACCCTACGAGCAGTACTTC. Protein product: CASSLAGVPYEQYF.

This chain joins TRBV7-9 and TRBJ2-7; D is perhaps TRBD1 (5 bases). V lost 8 bases, J lost 5 bases, and 25 bases lay in between. The germline CDR1 and CDR2 sequences are SEHNR and FQNEAQ (reference sequence). This CDR3 has 16 residues. The CDR3 region is CASGRLLRGLAHEQYF. CDR3 DNA: TGTGCCAGCGGAAGGCTGCTTAGGGGTCTGGCCCACGAGCAGTACTTC.

V is TRBV6-5 and J is TRBJ1-1; D is undetermined. Trimming took 4 bases from V and 4 from J, leaving 7 bases between them. Germline-derived CDR1 and CDR2 are MNHEY and SVGAGI. The CDR3 runs 12 residues. The CDR3 DNA reads TGTGCCAGCAGTTCTTTAGTCACTGAAGCTTTCTTT. Its translation is CASSSLVTEAFF.

V usage is TRBV24-1 and J usage is TRBJ2-7, with no clear D. The V end lost 7 bases, the J end lost 0 bases, and 6 bases lay between the germline ends. Germline lookup yields CDR1 KGHDR and CDR2 SFDVKD. This CDR3 has 12 residues. CDR3 sequence: CATRQSSYEQYF. The CDR3 bases are TGTGCCACCAGACAGAGCTCCTACGAGCAGTACTTC.

This clone was observed a single time. The chain combines TRBV3-1 (or the pseudogene TRBV3-2) with TRBJ2-3; 9 positions match TRBD1. With 4 bases clipped from V and 2 bases from J, the junction kept 10 bases outside the gene matches. The CDR3 runs to 17 residues. Germline lookup yields CDR1 LGHDT and CDR2 YNNKEL (reference sequence). This CDR3 is CASSPYSGTGPTDTQYF. The DNA for the CDR3 is TGTGCCAGCAGCCCATACTCCGGGACAGGGCCCACAGATACGCAGTATTTT.

This chain links TRBV10-3 with TRBJ2-2, with D possibly matching TRBD2 (6 bases). CDR3 length: 15 amino acids. Germline values: CDR1 ENHRY, CDR2 SYGVKD. Trimming took off 4 bases at V and 4 bases at J, with 13 bases between the two ends. This chain's CDR3 is CAISGEEGITGELFF. CDR3 DNA sequence: TGTGCCATCAGTGGCGAGGAGGGAATCACCGGGGAGCTGTTTTTT.

For the CDR3, the DNA is TGTGCCAGCTCAGGCGGACAGGGGGGCACAGATACGCAGTATTTT. Its protein is CASSGGQGGTDTQYF. V gene TRBV18 combines with J gene TRBJ2-3, with 10 bases lining up with TRBD1. Per germline, CDR1 KGHSH and CDR2 LQKENI. J gave up 1 base and V 5 bases, and 3 bases lay outside the gene matches. The CDR3 is made up of 15 amino acids.

This clone was observed a handful of times. The chain recombines TRBV7-2 with TRBJ2-7; tentative D call: TRBD2 (5 bases). Trimming left V 1 base short and J 0 bases short, with 10 bases between. The CDR3 runs to 15 residues. The germline CDR1 and CDR2 sequences are SGHTA and FQGNSA. The CDR3 reads CASSLGTGSSYEQYF. CDR3 DNA: TGTGCCAGCAGCTTAGGAACTGGGAGCTCCTACGAGCAGTACTTC.

V gene TRBV24-1 combines with J gene TRBJ2-7; D ambiguous. Deletions cut 2 bases from V and 4 bases from J, with 2 bases between. The germline V gene encodes CDR1 KGHDR and CDR2 SFDVKD. This CDR3 is built from 11 residues. CDR3 loop: CATSDSYEQYF. CDR3 in DNA: TGTGCCACCAGTGATTCATACGAGCAGTACTTC.

This chain connects TRBV19 to TRBJ1-1, with D possibly TRBD1 on 5 matching bases. Germline V CDR1 and CDR2: LNHDA, SQIVND (reference sequence). V was clipped by 3 bases and J by 1 base, with 9 bases between them. CDR3 length equals 14 residues. This CDR3 is CASSILDTNTEAFF. The CDR3 region has the DNA TGTGCCAGTAGTATCTTGGACACGAACACTGAAGCTTTCTTT.

The rearrangement links TRBV19 to TRBJ2-1, with 11 bases lining up with TRBD2. V shed 5 bases and J 5 bases; nucleotides not matched to a gene: 8. The CDR3 totals 16 residues. Germline values: CDR1 LNHDA, CDR2 SQIVND (reference sequence). In DNA form, the CDR3 reads TGTGCCAGTAGTTACACCGGGACTAGCGGAAACAATGAGCAGTTCTTC. Translated: CASSYTGTSGNNEQFF.

The chain is built from TRBV15 and TRBJ1-4; D remains ambiguous. V was cut by 0 bases and J by 4 bases, with 12 bases left in between. Per germline, CDR1 LNHNV and CDR2 YYDKDF (reference sequence). There are 16 residues in the CDR3. For the CDR3, the DNA is TGTGCCACCAGCAGAGATTTTTCCCCCGGTAATGAAAAACTGTTTTTT. Amino acids: CATSRDFSPGNEKLFF.

V and J are TRBV9 and TRBJ1-2, with 11 bases fitting TRBD1. CDR1 and CDR2 from the germline V gene are SGDLS and YYNGEE. The CDR3 length is 15 residues. After removal of 3 bases from V and 4 bases from J, the junction contained 5 bases not matched to a gene. This CDR3 is CASSGTGGRSYGYTF. The CDR3 DNA reads TGTGCCAGCAGCGGGACAGGGGGCAGGAGCTATGGCTACACCTTC.

This clone has only one observation. The chain is built from TRBV4-1 and TRBJ2-7, with 7 positions matching TRBD2. The V gene end was trimmed by 3 bases and the J gene end by 2 bases; junction bases not matched to a gene: 10. Per germline, CDR1 MGHRA and CDR2 YSYEKL. The CDR3 covers 16 residues. The CDR3 here is CASSHLLAEGAYEQYF. DNA of the CDR3: TGCGCCAGCAGCCACCTGCTAGCGGAGGGCGCCTACGAGCAGTACTTC.

V usage is TRBV24-1 and J usage is TRBJ2-4, with 11 bases fitting TRBD1. The CDR3 covers 15 residues. The J segment lost 8 bases and the V segment lost 8 bases, leaving 10 bases of the junction unmatched. CDR1 KGHDR and CDR2 SFDVKD come from the germline V gene. The CDR3 DNA reads as TGTGCCACCATTGGACAGGGGGCACGGATAGACATTCAGTACTTC. It yields the protein CATIGQGARIDIQYF.

This chain links TRBV28 with TRBJ2-7, with 7 bases fitting TRBD1. Germline-derived CDR1 and CDR2 are MDHEN and SYDVKM. The CDR3 covers 14 residues. V was pared by 6 bases and J by 1 base, with 6 bases of the junction left unmatched. CDR3 DNA: TGTGCCAGCAGCCGACAGGGACCATCCTACGAGCAGTACTTC. It specifies CASSRQGPSYEQYF.

This clone is categorized as medium-sized. The chain uses TRBV2 and TRBJ2-1; D perhaps matches TRBD2 (6 bases). CDR3 size: 12 residues. Germline V gene data show CDR1 as SNHLY and CDR2 as FYNNEI. V shed 8 bases and J shed 8 bases, with 13 bases lying between them. The CDR3 DNA reads as TGTGCCAGCGGAGGGGACGGGGATGAGCAGTTCTTC. This translates into CASGGDGDEQFF.

The chain carries TRBV6-1 and TRBJ1-1; no firm D call. With 2 bases removed from V and 1 base from J, the gap between germline ends came to 11 bases. CDR1 and CDR2 from the germline V gene are MNHNS and SASEGT. The CDR3 extends over 15 amino acids. CDR3 bases: TGTGCCAGCAGTGAATCGGCAGGAACGAACACTGAAGCTTTCTTT. Translation gives CASSESAGTNTEAFF.